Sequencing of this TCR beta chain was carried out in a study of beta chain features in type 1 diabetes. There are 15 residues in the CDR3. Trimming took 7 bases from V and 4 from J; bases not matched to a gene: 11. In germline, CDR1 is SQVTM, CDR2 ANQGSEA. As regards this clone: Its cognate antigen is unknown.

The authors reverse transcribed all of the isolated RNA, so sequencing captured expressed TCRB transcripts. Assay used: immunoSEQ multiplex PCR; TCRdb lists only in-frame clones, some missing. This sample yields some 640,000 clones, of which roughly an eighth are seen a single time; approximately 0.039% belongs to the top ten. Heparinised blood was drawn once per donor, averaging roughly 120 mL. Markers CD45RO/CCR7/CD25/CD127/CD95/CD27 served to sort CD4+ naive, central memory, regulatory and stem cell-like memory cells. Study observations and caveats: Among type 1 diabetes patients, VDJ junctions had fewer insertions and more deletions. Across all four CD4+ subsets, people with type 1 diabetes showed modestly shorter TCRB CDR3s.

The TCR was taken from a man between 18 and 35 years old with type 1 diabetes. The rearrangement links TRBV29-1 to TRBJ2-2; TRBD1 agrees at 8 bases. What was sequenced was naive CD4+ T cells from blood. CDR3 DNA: TGCAGCGCCCGGGACAGGTGGAAAGTCACCGGGGAGCTGTTTTTT. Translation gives CSARDRWKVTGELFF.